Below, 2 T cell receptor beta chains from the same sample are listed, as sequenced in a study of T cells expressing NK-cell markers. No DNA is given; TCRdb re-called the 5' RACE reads and lists each CDR3 protein once. The sample has about 150,000 distinct CDR3 sequences. Sequenced: blood T cells: a sorted CD56 or NKG2C T cell subset, CD4+ or CD8+ T cells, or bulk PBMC T cells (not recorded which). The receptors shown here come from a woman in her fifties or sixties in good health.

V is TRBV4-2 and J is TRBJ2-1; TCRdb indicates TRBD2, and absent DNA this call remains unverified. CDR3 length equals 13 residues. Germline V gene data show CDR1 as LGHNA and CDR2 as YNFKEQ. CDR3 in amino acids: CASSQTSGREQFF.

The V gene is TRBV27, the J gene TRBJ2-1. Per germline, CDR1 MNHEY and CDR2 SMNVEV (reference sequence). This CDR3 spans 11 amino acids. Here the CDR3 reads CASKTATEQFF.